The 29 T cell receptor beta chains presented below share a single source sample, sequenced in a study of vaccination and CD4 T cells after COVID-19. Treatment reported: roughly nine-day PBMC culture with coronavirus spike peptide pools or control peptides (ViraFEST assay). The Oncomine TCR Beta short-read assay was applied to DNA of cultured CD4+ T cells. One entry per CDR3 protein, called by TCRdb with MiXCR from the PCR reads. The sample consists of roughly 7,500 distinct CDR3 sequences, about three quarters of them appearing once. Their target antigens are unknown. Material for sequencing was CD4+ T cells from blood, cultured in vitro. These receptors were obtained from a human donor who had recovered from COVID-19.

The V and J genes are TRBV4-2 and TRBJ1-4; no reliable D call. V lost 0 bases and J lost 6, with 8 bases in between. The CDR3 extends over 14 amino acids. The V gene's germline CDR1 is LGHNA and CDR2 YNFKEQ. The CDR3 region is CASSQEGLHEKLFF. CDR3 DNA sequence: TGTGCCAGCAGCCAAGAGGGCCTCCATGAAAAACTGTTTTTT.

This clonotype was counted a few times. The chain recombines TRBV6-4 with TRBJ2-3; 9 bases line up with TRBD2. Germline V CDR1 and CDR2: MRHNA, SNTAGT. This CDR3 region has 16 residues. The trim removed 4 bases at V and 1 base at J, leaving 6 bases unmatched. The CDR3 loop reads CASSVVASGGTDTQYF. The CDR3 nucleotides are TGTGCCAGCAGTGTGGTCGCTAGCGGGGGCACAGATACGCAGTATTTT.

The rearrangement links TRBV7-3 to TRBJ2-5; D remains ambiguous. Germline values: CDR1 SGHTA, CDR2 FQGTGA. This CDR3 is built from 14 residues. V was trimmed by 2 bases and J by 2 bases, leaving 9 bases between them. The chain's CDR3 is CASSLGGPQETQYF. The CDR3 region has the DNA TGTGCCAGCAGCTTAGGCGGCCCGCAAGAGACCCAGTACTTC.

V is TRBV30 and J is TRBJ1-2; D unclear. This CDR3 region has 11 residues. Deletions cut 5 bases from V and 8 bases from J, with 12 bases between. CDR1 GTSNPN and CDR2 SVGIG come from the germline V gene (reference sequence). For the CDR3, the DNA is TGTGCCTGGCGAGCGGGTGGGGGCTACACCTTC. Its translation is CAWRAGGGYTF.

The CDR3 loop reads CSARVGPGGPFYNQPQHF. The CDR3 DNA follows: TGCAGTGCTAGAGTCGGACCCGGGGGACCGTTTTACAATCAGCCCCAGCATTTT. The rearrangement uses TRBV20-1 and TRBJ1-5; a weak D match, TRBD1 (5 bases). The ends were cut back, 1 base at V and 3 bases at J, with 22 bases in the middle. There are 18 residues in the CDR3. CDR1 and CDR2 (germline): DFQATT, SNEGSKA (reference sequence).

This chain connects TRBV7-3 to TRBJ2-2; D is unclear. The germline gives CDR1 SGHTA, CDR2 FQGTGA. Trimming pared 5 bases from V and 1 base from J, leaving 2 bases between. The CDR3 extends over 12 amino acids. The chain's CDR3 is CASSLNTGELFF. CDR3 coding DNA: TGTGCCAGCAGCCTGAACACCGGGGAGCTGTTTTTT.

The gene calls are TRBV6-1 and TRBJ1-1; 7 bases agree with TRBD1. In germline, CDR1 is MNHNS, CDR2 SASEGT. V lost 10 bases and J lost 3; bases outside the gene matches: 8. This CDR3 has 13 residues. CDR3 residues: CATHRQGYTEAFF. Written as DNA, the CDR3 is TGTGCCACCCACCGACAGGGTTACACTGAAGCTTTCTTT.

This clonotype is medium-sized. The gene calls are TRBV11-2 and TRBJ1-2; D is unresolved. This CDR3 is 14 amino acids long. The germline V gene encodes CDR1 SGHAT and CDR2 FQNNGV. V lost 2 bases to trimming and J lost 0 bases, with 7 bases between them. CDR3 loop: CASSLSYPNYGYTF. In DNA form, the CDR3 reads TGTGCCAGCAGCTTATCTTACCCTAACTATGGCTACACCTTC.

The chain is built from TRBV6-1 and TRBJ1-1; D perhaps matches TRBD1 (5 bases). Deletions cut 4 bases from V and 5 bases from J, with 14 bases between. Germline CDR1 and CDR2: MNHNS and SASEGT. This CDR3 is built from 14 residues. The CDR3 sequence is CASSGRPRGTEAFF. CDR3 nucleotide sequence: TGTGCCAGCAGTGGTCGCCCCCGGGGGACTGAAGCTTTCTTT.

The CDR3 sequence is CAISDGWFGQGVWNTEAFF. As DNA, the CDR3 is TGTGCCATCAGTGATGGATGGTTTGGACAGGGTGTATGGAACACTGAAGCTTTCTTT. V usage is TRBV10-3 and J usage is TRBJ1-1, with 8 bases lining up with TRBD1. Looked up from germline, CDR1 is ENHRY and CDR2 is SYGVKD. V trimming: 3 bases; J trimming: 1 base; junction bases outside the gene matches: 16. This CDR3 is built from 19 residues.

In this sample, this clonotype turned up a few times. The chain couples TRBV7-8 to TRBJ1-6, with a possible D match to TRBD1 (5 bases). The V gene's germline CDR1 is SGHVS and CDR2 FQNEAQ. CDR3 size: 12 residues. Trimming left V 1 base short and J 14 bases short, with 9 bases between. The CDR3 nucleotides read TGTGCCAGCAGCTTAGACCGGGGGGCCCTCCACTTT. This codes for CASSLDRGALHF. The whole variable domain, remainder taken from reference TRBV7-8 and TRBJ1-6, is GAGVSQSPRYKVAKRGQDVALRCDPISGHVSLFWYQQALGQGPEFLTYFQNEAQLDKSGLPSDRFFAERPEGSVSTLKIQRTQQEDSAVYLCASSLDRGALHFGNGTRLTVT.

This chain links TRBV28 with TRBJ1-1; D ambiguous. This CDR3 comprises 13 residues. Germline lookup yields CDR1 MDHEN and CDR2 SYDVKM. Trimming removed 1 base from V and 6 bases from J, with 9 bases in between. The CDR3 loop reads CASSLYGPSEAFF. In DNA, the CDR3 is TGTGCCAGCAGTTTATATGGCCCTTCTGAAGCTTTCTTT.

This clonotype was observed a few times. The chain carries TRBV10-3 and TRBJ1-1; D might be TRBD1 (5 bases). Germline-derived CDR1 and CDR2 are ENHRY and SYGVKD. V lost 4 bases to trimming and J lost 3 bases, with 15 bases between them. The CDR3 covers 15 residues. Here the CDR3 DNA reads TGTGCCATCAGTGGTTCGCGGGGCGGGCACACTGAAGCTTTCTTT. Encoded protein: CAISGSRGGHTEAFF.

This chain links TRBV7-3 with TRBJ1-2, with a tentative D call TRBD1 (5 bases). The CDR3 length is 13 residues. Germline values: CDR1 SGHTA, CDR2 FQGTGA. Trimming shortened V by 1 base and J by 8 bases, and 11 bases separated the two germline ends. CDR3 DNA sequence: TGTGCCAGCAGCTTAATGGGGGGAGCCGGCTACACCTTC. This gives the protein CASSLMGGAGYTF.

The chain uses TRBV19 and TRBJ1-1, with D uncertain. V lost 5 bases to trimming and J lost 4 bases, with 17 bases between them. The length of the CDR3 is 15 residues. Germline lookup yields CDR1 LNHDA and CDR2 SQIVND (reference sequence). The CDR3: CASSGQAGVSTEAFF. The CDR3, as DNA: TGTGCCAGTAGTGGGCAAGCCGGGGTGAGCACTGAAGCTTTCTTT.

The V and J genes are TRBV10-3 and TRBJ1-3; D uncertain. The CDR3 has 12 amino acids. V lost 6 bases and J lost 2, with 5 bases in between. Per germline, CDR1 ENHRY and CDR2 SYGVKD. CDR3: CAIRRTGNTIYF. The CDR3, as DNA: TGTGCCATCAGACGGACTGGAAACACCATATATTTT.

The J gene is TRBJ1-2, the V gene TRBV7-9; D is possibly TRBD1 (5 bases). The CDR3 consists of 14 residues. Trimming removed 0 bases at V and 8 bases at J, with 13 bases between. Germline CDR1 reads SEHNR; CDR2 reads FQNEAQ (reference sequence). The CDR3 region has the DNA TGTGCCAGCAGCTTAGCTTTGTTAGGGGACGGCTACACCTTC. Its translation is CASSLALLGDGYTF.

This clonotype is labeled medium-sized. This chain links TRBV27 with TRBJ1-6; tentatively, D is TRBD1 (6 bases). The CDR3 loop spans 14 amino acids. The germline V gene has CDR1 MNHEY and CDR2 SMNVEV (reference sequence). Trimming took 6 bases from V and 7 from J, leaving 13 bases between them. CDR3 protein: CASRRDMVNSPLHF. The CDR3 DNA reads TGTGCCAGCAGACGGGACATGGTCAATTCACCCCTCCACTTT.

In its sample, this clonotype was seen a few times. The chain carries TRBV7-6 and TRBJ2-3; 10 bases are a match to TRBD2. In germline, CDR1 is SGHVS, CDR2 FNYEAQ. CDR3 length equals 17 residues. V was pared by 1 base and J by 2 bases, with 6 bases of the junction left unmatched. The CDR3: CASSLGSSGGNTDTQYF. CDR3 DNA: TGTGCCAGCAGCTTAGGCTCTAGCGGGGGTAACACAGATACGCAGTATTTT.

V usage is TRBV25-1 and J usage is TRBJ2-1; D perhaps matches TRBD1 (5 bases). Deletions cut 1 base from V and 1 base from J, with 8 bases between. The CDR3 is made up of 15 amino acids. Germline CDR1 is MGHDK and CDR2 is SYGVNS. CDR3 in DNA: TGTGCCAGCAGTGAATTGCAGGGATCCTACAATGAGCAGTTCTTC. The encoded protein is CASSELQGSYNEQFF.

This clonotype was detected a few times. The rearrangement links TRBV7-9 to TRBJ1-2; 7 bases match TRBD1. The V gene's germline CDR1 is SEHNR and CDR2 FQNEAQ (reference sequence). The CDR3 is 19 amino acids. J was trimmed by 2 bases and V by 2 bases; bases with no gene match: 17. In DNA form, the CDR3 reads TGTGCCAGCAGCTTATCCCAACAATTTACAGGGGACAAGAACTATGGCTACACCTTC. It specifies CASSLSQQFTGDKNYGYTF.

The chain couples TRBV7-3 to TRBJ1-5; TRBD1 matches 7 bases. The germline CDR1 and CDR2 sequences are SGHTA and FQGTGA. The ends lost 5 bases at V and 3 bases at J; junction bases unmatched: 1. The CDR3 consists of 13 residues. The DNA for the CDR3 is TGTGCCAGCAGCGAGGGGGCCAATCAGCCCCAGCATTTT. This sequence encodes CASSEGANQPQHF.

About this clonotype itself: The CDR3 does not end in the conserved phenylalanine or tryptophan, so this is likely a read error. This rearrangement joins TRBV7-2 to TRBJ1-1, with D maybe TRBD1 (5 bases). CDR1 and CDR2 (germline): SGHTA, FQGNSA. Deletions cut 3 bases from V and 10 bases from J, with 15 bases between. The CDR3 runs to 13 residues. CDR3 in DNA: TGTGCCAGCAGCTTCAGCCGAGACAGCCTAGCTTTCTTA. As protein: CASSFSRDSLAFL.

This clonotype was seen only once. The chain has TRBV28 and TRBJ1-2, with TRBD1 matching 9 bases. The germline CDR1 and CDR2 sequences are MDHEN and SYDVKM. Trimming removed 0 bases from V and 5 bases from J; junction bases left unmatched: 1. This CDR3 is built from 14 residues. The CDR3 nucleotides read TGTGCCAGCAGTTTATGGACAGGGGGGTATGGCTACACCTTC. The encoded protein is CASSLWTGGYGYTF.

V is TRBV19 and J is TRBJ1-5; D is uncertain. This CDR3 is 13 amino acids long. The germline gives CDR1 LNHDA, CDR2 SQIVND (reference sequence). V lost 5 bases, J lost 4 bases, and 9 bases lay in between. The CDR3 protein is CASSRWLNQPQHF. For the CDR3, the DNA is TGTGCCAGTAGTCGGTGGCTTAATCAGCCCCAGCATTTT.

V and J are TRBV11-3 and TRBJ2-3; 8 nucleotides line up with TRBD2. Germline CDR1 reads SGHNT; CDR2 reads YENEEA. V dropped 6 bases and J dropped 0; count of bases not matched to a gene: 5. The CDR3 runs 15 residues. CDR3 residues: CASSLSGKSTDTQYF. CDR3 DNA sequence: TGTGCCAGCAGTCTTAGCGGGAAGAGCACAGATACGCAGTATTTT.

This rearrangement joins TRBV2 to TRBJ2-7; D gene ambiguous. Germline assignment: CDR1 SNHLY and CDR2 FYNNEI. Trimming cost V 4 bases and J 3 bases, with 4 bases left between them. The CDR3 has 11 amino acids. CDR3 sequence reads: CASSGHYEQYF. The CDR3 DNA reads as TGTGCCAGCAGTGGCCACTACGAGCAGTACTTC. Full variable domain (outside the CDR3, taken from reference TRBV2 and TRBJ2-7): EPEVTQTPSHQVTQMGQEVILRCVPISNHLYFYWYRQILGQKVEFLVSFYNNEISEKSEIFDDQFSVERPDGSNFTLKIRSTKLEDSAMYFCASSGHYEQYFGPGTRLTVT.

The V gene is TRBV10-3, the J gene TRBJ1-5; D is unclear. Germline V gene data show CDR1 as ENHRY and CDR2 as SYGVKD. V lost 2 bases and J lost 2, with 7 bases in between. The CDR3 has 14 amino acids. The CDR3 region is CAISEGPGNQPQHF. CDR3 nucleotide sequence: TGTGCCATCAGTGAGGGACCGGGCAATCAGCCCCAGCATTTT.

The chain links TRBV19 to TRBJ1-5, with TRBD1 matching 8 bases. Germline CDR1 is LNHDA and CDR2 is SQIVND (reference sequence). V lost 6 bases and J lost 5; bases outside the gene matches: 9. This CDR3 comprises 15 residues. CDR3 sequence reads: CASRTDRVKDQPQHF. The CDR3 DNA reads as TGTGCCAGTAGGACGGACAGGGTTAAGGATCAGCCCCAGCATTTT.